One sample yielded the 7 T cell receptor beta chains listed below, sequenced in a study of blood T cell repertoires in COVID-19. The repertoire was sequenced with immunoSEQ multiplex PCR; TCRdb's copy has only in-frame clones and lacks some. The table has 250,000 or so clones, 80% to 95% seen once. The sample consisted of PBMCs or T cells enriched from blood (not recorded which). The receptors were gathered from a man between 40 and 49 years old who had been exposed to COVID-19.

V gene TRBV4-1 combines with J gene TRBJ1-2; no clear D. This CDR3 contains 15 residues. The germline V gene encodes CDR1 MGHRA and CDR2 YSYEKL. Between the trimmed V and J ends, which lost 3 bases and 6 bases, there was a span of 17 bases. Written as DNA, the CDR3 is TGCGCCAGCAGCCAGCCGATGGCCTTTTCCGATGGCTACACCTTC. The encoded protein is CASSQPMAFSDGYTF.

This clone has a single count. The chain has TRBV4-1 and TRBJ2-7; weak D call: TRBD2 (6 bases). The CDR3 spans 14 residues. Germline lookup yields CDR1 MGHRA and CDR2 YSYEKL. Trimming shortened V by 3 bases and J by 5 bases, and 14 bases separated the two germline ends. CDR3 residues: CASSHQEEGNEQYF. The CDR3 DNA reads TGCGCCAGCAGCCACCAGGAGGAGGGGAACGAGCAGTACTTC.

The V call is TRBV7-9, the J call TRBJ1-2, with 7 nucleotides matching TRBD1. This CDR3 has 17 residues. Germline values: CDR1 SEHNR, CDR2 FQNEAQ (reference sequence). With V trimmed by 5 bases and J by 3 bases, 15 bases remained unmatched. The CDR3 DNA reads as TGTGCCAGCAGCGTATCAAACAGGGGTTTAGTGGACTATGGCTACACCTTC. Amino acid sequence: CASSVSNRGLVDYGYTF.

This CDR3 is CASSPTDRRQPQHF. Written as DNA, the CDR3 is TGTGCCAGCAGTCCAACGGACAGACGACAGCCCCAGCATTTT. The chain employs TRBV6-5 and TRBJ1-5; TRBD1 might be the D (6 bases). Germline V lookup: CDR1 MNHEY, CDR2 SVGAGI. Trimming stripped 5 bases from V and 7 bases from J, with 15 bases between. The CDR3 sequence is 14 residues long.

The rearrangement links TRBV5-1 to TRBJ2-7; a possible D gene is TRBD1 (5 bases). Trimming removed 0 bases from V and 1 base from J, with 14 bases in between. Germline V gene sequence: CDR1 SGHRS, CDR2 YFSETQ. The CDR3 is 16 amino acids. The CDR3 loop is CASSLDLARVSYEQYF. The CDR3, as DNA: TGCGCCAGCAGCTTGGACTTAGCCAGGGTGTCCTACGAGCAGTACTTC.

The CDR3 bases are TGTGCCAGCGGACAGGGGGCGGACACCGGGGAGCTGTTTTTT. The encoded protein is CASGQGADTGELFF. The rearrangement joins TRBV6-5 to TRBJ2-2, with 11 bases matching TRBD1. CDR1 MNHEY and CDR2 SVGAGI come from the germline V gene. The V segment lost 8 bases and the J segment 3 bases; nucleotides outside the gene matches: 2. The CDR3 contains 14 residues.

The chain employs TRBV30 and TRBJ2-7, with unresolved D. This CDR3 spans 12 amino acids. V lost 1 base to trimming and J lost 3 bases, with 7 bases between them. Germline lookup yields CDR1 GTSNPN and CDR2 SVGIG (reference sequence). In DNA, the CDR3 is TGTGCCTGGAGTGCGGGTCTCTACGAGCAGTACTTC. It codes for CAWSAGLYEQYF.